Below, 18 T cell receptor beta chains from the same sample are listed, as sequenced in a study of CD8+CD57+ T cells in acquired aplastic anemia. CD8+CD57+ cell expansion had been shown by flow cytometry in patients chosen for sequencing. CDR3 and TCR beta VDJ profiling relied on a genomic DNA template. TCRdb re-called the reads through MiXCR, storing one row per CDR3 protein. The profile shows 450,000 to 600,000 distinct CDR3 sequences, more than 25% of them singletons. Sequenced: sorted CD4+, CD8+, or CD8+CD57+ T cells (not recorded which) from PBMCs. These receptors all come from a human donor with aplastic anemia.

This clonotype was observed a few times. This chain links TRBV19 with TRBJ2-1; a weak D match, TRBD1 (5 bases). Per germline, CDR1 LNHDA and CDR2 SQIVND (reference sequence). The CDR3 has 14 amino acids. V was shortened by 2 bases and J by 3 bases, with 8 bases between the two germline ends. This CDR3 is CASSIIDSYNEQFF. The CDR3 nucleotides read TGTGCCAGTAGTATAATAGACAGCTACAATGAGCAGTTCTTC.

This clonotype was counted at least ten times. V is TRBV20-1 and J is TRBJ2-7; maybe TRBD1 (6 bases). This CDR3 region has 14 residues. Germline V gene data show CDR1 as DFQATT and CDR2 as SNEGSKA (reference sequence). V was pared by 1 base and J by 2 bases, with 12 bases between. DNA of the CDR3: TGCAGTGCTAGAGCCCAGACAGGTACCTACGAGCAGTACTTC. It translates to CSARAQTGTYEQYF.

This chain's CDR3 is CASSEDLNQPQHF. The CDR3 DNA reads TGTGCCAGCAGCGAAGATCTAAATCAGCCCCAGCATTTT. The chain couples TRBV9 to TRBJ1-5; D unresolved. V was shortened by 3 bases and J by 4 bases, with 8 bases between the two germline ends. The CDR3 spans 13 residues. The germline CDR1 and CDR2 sequences are SGDLS and YYNGEE.

This clonotype was seen many times. The chain links TRBV9 to TRBJ1-6, with 7 positions matching TRBD1. V lost 3 bases to trimming and J lost 6 bases; unmatched junction nucleotides: 9. CDR1 and CDR2 from the germline V gene are SGDLS and YYNGEE. The CDR3 length is 16 residues. CDR3 nucleotides: TGTGCCAGCAGCGCGGACAGGAGACTTTTTAATTCACCCCTCCACTTT. Amino acid sequence: CASSADRRLFNSPLHF.

The rearrangement links TRBV5-1 to TRBJ1-6; 11 nucleotides align to TRBD1. The ends lost 2 bases at V and 1 base at J; junction bases unmatched: 5. This CDR3 contains 18 residues. Germline CDR1 and CDR2: SGHRS and YFSETQ. CDR3 bases: TGCGCCAGCAGCTTAGCTGGACAGGGGGCATCCTATAATTCACCCCTCCACTTT. It translates to CASSLAGQGASYNSPLHF.

There are a few counts of this clonotype. The rearrangement joins TRBV30 to TRBJ1-2, with D possibly matching TRBD1 (6 bases). The V gene's germline CDR1 is GTSNPN and CDR2 SVGIG (reference sequence). CDR3 length equals 14 residues. The ends were cut back, 2 bases at V and 1 base at J, with 11 bases in the middle. The CDR3 spells CAWSKGGLNYGYTF. The CDR3 DNA reads TGTGCCTGGAGTAAGGGGGGCCTTAACTATGGCTACACCTTC.

This clonotype was seen many times. The CDR3 loop reads CASSALIGGNYGYTF. The CDR3 nucleotides are TGTGCCAGCAGCGCCCTTATAGGCGGTAACTATGGCTACACCTTC. The genes are TRBV9 and TRBJ1-2, with D uncertain. V lost 3 bases and J 1 base, leaving 13 bases between the germline ends. CDR1 and CDR2 from the germline V gene are SGDLS and YYNGEE. The CDR3 runs 15 residues.

This chain uses TRBV20-1 with TRBJ1-5; D may be TRBD1 (6 bases). V lost 3 bases and J lost 0, with 12 bases in between. CDR1 is DFQATT and CDR2 is SNEGSKA in the germline V gene (reference sequence). The CDR3 sequence is 15 residues long. This chain's CDR3 is CSARGAAYSNQPQHF. The CDR3 nucleotides are TGCAGTGCTAGGGGGGCAGCTTATAGCAATCAGCCCCAGCATTTT.

This clonotype has only one observation. Germline is not matched at one junction end, which may reflect a read error. The V and J genes are TRBV2 and TRBJ2-6, with 8 nucleotides matching TRBD1. The CDR3 runs to 13 residues. Germline CDR1 is SNHLY and CDR2 is FYNNEI. Written as DNA, the CDR3 is TGTGCCAGCAGGCTGGACAGGGCCACCGTCCTGACTTTC. Residues: CASRLDRATVLTF.

This clonotype was seen repeatedly, ten times or more. As DNA, the CDR3 is TGTGCCAGCAGCCCCAGCGGGGTCGGTACGCAGTATTTT. This translates into CASSPSGVGTQYF. This chain uses TRBV7-2 with TRBJ2-3; TRBD2 agrees at 7 bases. Germline V gene sequence: CDR1 SGHTA, CDR2 FQGNSA. CDR3 length: 13 residues. The V segment lost 5 bases and the J segment 8 bases; nucleotides outside the gene matches: 7.

This clonotype was recorded a few times. The chain has TRBV5-6 and TRBJ2-5; 8 bases fit TRBD1. Germline-derived CDR1 and CDR2 are SGHDT and YYEEEE. This CDR3 is 16 amino acids long. The J segment lost 4 bases and the V segment lost 2 bases, leaving 10 bases of the junction unmatched. CDR3 nucleotide sequence: TGTGCCAGCAGCTTCAGTCTTGGGACAGGTGGAGAGACCCAGTACTTC. Its translation: CASSFSLGTGGETQYF.

Turning to this clonotype: This clone may be a read error of a much larger clone one base away. The V gene is TRBV11-2, the J gene TRBJ2-3; D gene ambiguous. Germline V CDR1 and CDR2: SGHAT, FQNNGV. The length of the CDR3 is 15 residues. Trimming pared 6 bases from V and 1 base from J, leaving 14 bases between. CDR3 sequence reads: CASRAAVIGTDTQYF. Here the CDR3 DNA reads TGTGCCAGCAGAGCTGCAGTGATAGGCACAGATACGCAGTATTTT.

This clonotype was detected only a few times. The CDR3 protein is CSAREAVHSYNEQFF. The CDR3 bases are TGCAGTGCTAGAGAAGCGGTCCACTCCTACAATGAGCAGTTCTTC. The rearrangement links TRBV20-1 to TRBJ2-1; D is possibly TRBD2 (5 bases). This CDR3 has 15 residues. V lost 0 bases and J lost 0, with 9 bases in between. Germline V lookup: CDR1 DFQATT, CDR2 SNEGSKA (reference sequence).

This clonotype occurred a few times. The V and J genes are TRBV7-9 and TRBJ2-5; 8 bases agree with TRBD1. The trim removed 5 bases at V and 5 bases at J, leaving 7 bases unmatched. Germline V gives CDR1 SEHNR, CDR2 FQNEAQ (reference sequence). The CDR3 extends over 14 amino acids. CDR3 sequence reads: CASSQTTGAETQYF. CDR3 nucleotides: TGTGCCAGCAGCCAGACGACAGGGGCCGAGACCCAGTACTTC.

This clonotype has at least ten counts. The CDR3 DNA reads TGTGCCAGCAGCTTAGGTGATGGGACAGGCTATGGCTACACCTTC. This encodes CASSLGDGTGYGYTF. The J gene is TRBJ1-2, the V gene TRBV7-9; 8 bases align to TRBD1. The CDR3 sequence is 15 residues long. J gave up 4 bases and V 1 base, and 5 bases lay outside the gene matches. Germline lookup yields CDR1 SEHNR and CDR2 FQNEAQ (reference sequence).

In regard to this clonotype: Its ends do not fully match the called genes, so a read error is possible. The chain links TRBV25-1 to TRBJ1-2, with D hard to call. This CDR3 contains 17 residues. Germline assignment: CDR1 MGHDK and CDR2 SYGVNS. The CDR3 protein is CASSPQSETHSPYDYTF. The CDR3 coding sequence is TGTGCCAGCTCACCACAGTCCGAGACCCACTCACCTTATGACTACACCTTC.

The CDR3 is CASSDSYYEQYF. The CDR3 DNA reads TGTGCCAGCAGTGACAGTTACTACGAGCAGTACTTC. This chain connects TRBV2 to TRBJ2-7, with D unresolved. The germline V gene has CDR1 SNHLY and CDR2 FYNNEI. The ends were cut back, 3 bases at V and 3 bases at J, with 6 bases in the middle. This CDR3 has 12 residues.

This clonotype came up a few times. The chain joins TRBV2 to TRBJ2-7; D is unresolved. The V end was cut by 6 bases, the J end by 0 bases, with 15 bases between. This CDR3 region has 15 residues. Per germline, CDR1 SNHLY and CDR2 FYNNEI. CDR3 DNA: TGTGCCAGCAGCCTCGGGTGGACCAGCTCCTACGAGCAGTACTTC. This encodes CASSLGWTSSYEQYF.